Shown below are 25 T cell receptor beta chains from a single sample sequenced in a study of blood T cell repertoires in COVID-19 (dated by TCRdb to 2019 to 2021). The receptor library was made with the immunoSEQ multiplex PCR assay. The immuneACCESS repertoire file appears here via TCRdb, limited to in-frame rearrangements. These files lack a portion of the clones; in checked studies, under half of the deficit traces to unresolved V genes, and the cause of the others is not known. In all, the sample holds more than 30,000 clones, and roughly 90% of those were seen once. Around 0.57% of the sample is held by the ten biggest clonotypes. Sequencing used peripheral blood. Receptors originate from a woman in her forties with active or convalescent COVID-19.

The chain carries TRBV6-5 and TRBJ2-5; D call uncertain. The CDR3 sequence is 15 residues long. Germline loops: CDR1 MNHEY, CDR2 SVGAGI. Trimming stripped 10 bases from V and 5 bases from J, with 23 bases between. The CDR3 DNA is TGTGCCACTTCCCGCTCGCAGCCGGGTGGGGAGACCCAGTACTTC. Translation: CATSRSQPGGETQYF.

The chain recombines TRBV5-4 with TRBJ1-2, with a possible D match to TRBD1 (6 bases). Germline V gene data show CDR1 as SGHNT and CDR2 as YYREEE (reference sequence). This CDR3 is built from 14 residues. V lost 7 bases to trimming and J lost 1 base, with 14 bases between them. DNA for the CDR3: TGTGCCAGCTCGGACAGCCCGATTAACTATGGCTACACCTTC. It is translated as CASSDSPINYGYTF.

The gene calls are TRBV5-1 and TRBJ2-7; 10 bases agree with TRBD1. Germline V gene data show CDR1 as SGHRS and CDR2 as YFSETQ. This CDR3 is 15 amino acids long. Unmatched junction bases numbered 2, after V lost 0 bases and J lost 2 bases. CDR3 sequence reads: CASSLGGQGAYEQYF. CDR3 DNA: TGCGCCAGCAGCTTGGGAGGACAGGGGGCCTACGAGCAGTACTTC. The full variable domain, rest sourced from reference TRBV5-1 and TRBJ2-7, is KAGVTQTPRYLIKTRGQQVTLSCSPISGHRSVSWYQQTPGQGLQFLFEYFSETQRNKGNFPGRFSGRQFSNSRSEMNVSTLELGDSALYLCASSLGGQGAYEQYFGPGTRLTVT.

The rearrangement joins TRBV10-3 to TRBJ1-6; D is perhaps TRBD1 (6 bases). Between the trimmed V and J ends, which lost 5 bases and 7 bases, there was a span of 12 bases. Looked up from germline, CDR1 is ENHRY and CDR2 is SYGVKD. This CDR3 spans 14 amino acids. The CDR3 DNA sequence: TGTGCCATCAGTTTACAGGGAGGGAATTCACCCCTCCACTTT. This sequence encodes CAISLQGGNSPLHF.

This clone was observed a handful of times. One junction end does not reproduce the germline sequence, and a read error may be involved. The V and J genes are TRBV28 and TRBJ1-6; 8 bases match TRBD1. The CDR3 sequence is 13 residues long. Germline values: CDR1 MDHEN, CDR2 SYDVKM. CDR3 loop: CAGRTGNNSPLHF. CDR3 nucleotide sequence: TGTGCCGGCAGGACAGGGAATAATTCACCCCTCCACTTT. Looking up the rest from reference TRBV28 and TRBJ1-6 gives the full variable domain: DVKVTQSSRYLVKRTGEKVFLECVQDMDHENMFWYRQDPGLGLRLIYFSYDVKMKEKGDIPEGYSVSREKKERFSLILESASTNQTSMYLCAGRTGNNSPLHFGNGTRLTVT.

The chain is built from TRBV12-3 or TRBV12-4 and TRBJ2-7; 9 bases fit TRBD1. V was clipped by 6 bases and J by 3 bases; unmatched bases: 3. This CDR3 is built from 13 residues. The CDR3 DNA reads TGTGCCAGCAGCAGGACAGGGGACTACGAGCAGTACTTC. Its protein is CASSRTGDYEQYF.

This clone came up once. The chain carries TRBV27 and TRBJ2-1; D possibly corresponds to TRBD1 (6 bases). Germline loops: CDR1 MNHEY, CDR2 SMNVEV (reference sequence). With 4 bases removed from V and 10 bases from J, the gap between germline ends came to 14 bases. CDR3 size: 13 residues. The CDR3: CASSSGRGGEQFF. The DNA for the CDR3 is TGTGCCAGCAGTTCCGGCAGGGGTGGCGAGCAGTTCTTC.

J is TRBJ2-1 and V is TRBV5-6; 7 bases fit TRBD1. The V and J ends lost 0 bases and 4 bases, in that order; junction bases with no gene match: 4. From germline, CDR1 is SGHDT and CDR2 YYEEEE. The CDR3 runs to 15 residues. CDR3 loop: CASSLDRGEYNEQFF. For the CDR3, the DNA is TGTGCCAGCAGCTTGGACAGGGGCGAGTACAATGAGCAGTTCTTC.

The CDR3 protein is CASSSLTGIGAYEQYF. The CDR3 bases are TGCGCCAGCAGCTCCCTGACAGGGATCGGGGCCTACGAGCAGTACTTC. V usage is TRBV5-1 and J usage is TRBJ2-7; TRBD1 aligns across 7 bases. The junction had 11 bases not matched to a gene; V was cut back by 3 bases and J by 2 bases. Per germline, CDR1 SGHRS and CDR2 YFSETQ. The CDR3 extends over 16 amino acids.

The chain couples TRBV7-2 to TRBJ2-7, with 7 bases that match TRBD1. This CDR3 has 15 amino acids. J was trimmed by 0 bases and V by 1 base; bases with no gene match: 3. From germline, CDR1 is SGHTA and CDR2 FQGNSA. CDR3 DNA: TGTGCCAGCAGCTTAGTGGGGACAGCCTCCTACGAGCAGTACTTC. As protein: CASSLVGTASYEQYF.

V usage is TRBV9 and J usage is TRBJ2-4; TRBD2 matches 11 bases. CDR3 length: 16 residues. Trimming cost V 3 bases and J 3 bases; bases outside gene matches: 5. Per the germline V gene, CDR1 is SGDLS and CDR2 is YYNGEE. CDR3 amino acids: CASSAGLAEIKNIQYF. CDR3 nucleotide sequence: TGTGCCAGCAGCGCGGGACTAGCGGAAATCAAAAACATTCAGTACTTC.

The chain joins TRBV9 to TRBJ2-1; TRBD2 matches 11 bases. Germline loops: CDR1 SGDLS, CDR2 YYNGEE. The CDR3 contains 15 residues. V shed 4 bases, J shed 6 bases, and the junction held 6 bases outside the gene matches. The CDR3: CASSPRTSGSNEQFF. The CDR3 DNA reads TGTGCCAGCAGCCCCCGGACTAGCGGGTCCAATGAGCAGTTCTTC.

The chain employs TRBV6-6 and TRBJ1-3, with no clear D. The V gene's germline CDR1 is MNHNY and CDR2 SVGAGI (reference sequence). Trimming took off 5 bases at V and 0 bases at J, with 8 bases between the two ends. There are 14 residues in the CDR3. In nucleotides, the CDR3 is TGTGCCAGCAGTCCCCGTCGCTCTGGAAACACCATATATTTT. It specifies CASSPRRSGNTIYF.

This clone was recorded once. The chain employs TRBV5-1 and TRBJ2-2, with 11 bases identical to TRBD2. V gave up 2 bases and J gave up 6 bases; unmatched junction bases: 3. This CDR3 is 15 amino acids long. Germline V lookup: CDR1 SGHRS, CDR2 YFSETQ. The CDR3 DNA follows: TGCGCCAGCAGCTTTATGACTAGCGGGGCCGGGGAGCTGTTTTTT. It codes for CASSFMTSGAGELFF.

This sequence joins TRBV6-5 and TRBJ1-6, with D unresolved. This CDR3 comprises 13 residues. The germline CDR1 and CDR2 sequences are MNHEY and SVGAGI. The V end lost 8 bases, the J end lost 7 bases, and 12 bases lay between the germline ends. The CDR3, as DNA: TGTGCCAGCGAGGGTTCTAACAATTCACCCCTCCACTTT. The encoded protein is CASEGSNNSPLHF.

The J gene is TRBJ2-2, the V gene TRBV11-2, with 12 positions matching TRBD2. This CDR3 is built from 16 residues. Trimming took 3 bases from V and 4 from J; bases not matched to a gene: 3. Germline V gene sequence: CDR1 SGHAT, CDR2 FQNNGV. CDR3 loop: CASSLPSGRATGELFF. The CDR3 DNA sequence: TGTGCCAGCAGCTTGCCTAGCGGGAGGGCCACCGGGGAGCTGTTTTTT.

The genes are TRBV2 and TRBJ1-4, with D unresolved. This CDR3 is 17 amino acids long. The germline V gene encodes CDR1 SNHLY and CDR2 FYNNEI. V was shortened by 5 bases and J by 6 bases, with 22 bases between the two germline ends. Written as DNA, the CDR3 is TGTGCCAGCAGTCCCAGGATGGTTGTAAACTTAGATGAAAAACTGTTTTTT. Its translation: CASSPRMVVNLDEKLFF. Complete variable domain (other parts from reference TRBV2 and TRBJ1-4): EPEVTQTPSHQVTQMGQEVILRCVPISNHLYFYWYRQILGQKVEFLVSFYNNEISEKSEIFDDQFSVERPDGSNFTLKIRSTKLEDSAMYFCASSPRMVVNLDEKLFFGSGTQLSVL.

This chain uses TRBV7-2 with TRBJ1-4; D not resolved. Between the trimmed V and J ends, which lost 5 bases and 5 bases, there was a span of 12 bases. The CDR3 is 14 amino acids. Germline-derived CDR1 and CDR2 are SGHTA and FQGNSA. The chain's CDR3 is CASSPIAGNEKLFF. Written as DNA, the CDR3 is TGTGCCAGCAGCCCCATAGCGGGCAATGAAAAACTGTTTTTT.

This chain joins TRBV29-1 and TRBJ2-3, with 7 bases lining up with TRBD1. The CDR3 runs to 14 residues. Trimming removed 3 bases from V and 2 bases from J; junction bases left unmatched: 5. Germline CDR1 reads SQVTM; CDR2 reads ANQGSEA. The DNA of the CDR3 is TGCAGCGTTGATCGACAGGGCTTCACAGATACGCAGTATTTT. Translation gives CSVDRQGFTDTQYF.

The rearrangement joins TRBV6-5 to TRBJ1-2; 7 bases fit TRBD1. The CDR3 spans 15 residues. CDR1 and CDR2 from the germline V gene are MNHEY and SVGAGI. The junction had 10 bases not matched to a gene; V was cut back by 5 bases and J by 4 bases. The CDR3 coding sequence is TGTGCCAGCAGTCTCAGCACAGGGGTAGGCTATGGCTACACCTTC. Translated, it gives CASSLSTGVGYGYTF.

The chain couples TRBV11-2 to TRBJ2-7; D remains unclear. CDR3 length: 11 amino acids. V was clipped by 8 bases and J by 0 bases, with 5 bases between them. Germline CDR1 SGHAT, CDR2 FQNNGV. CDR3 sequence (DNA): TGTGCCAGCTCTTCCTCCTACGAGCAGTACTTC. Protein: CASSSSYEQYF.

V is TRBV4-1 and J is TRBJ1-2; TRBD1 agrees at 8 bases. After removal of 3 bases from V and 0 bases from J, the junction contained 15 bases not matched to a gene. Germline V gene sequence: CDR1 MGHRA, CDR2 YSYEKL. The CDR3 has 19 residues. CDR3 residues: CASSQANPGQAGANYGYTF. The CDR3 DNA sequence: TGCGCCAGCAGCCAGGCCAATCCGGGACAGGCAGGAGCTAACTATGGCTACACCTTC.

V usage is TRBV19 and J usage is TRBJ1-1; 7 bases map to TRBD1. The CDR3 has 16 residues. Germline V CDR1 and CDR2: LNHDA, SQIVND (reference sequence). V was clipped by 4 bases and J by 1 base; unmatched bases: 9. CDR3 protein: CASSKDQGQSNTEAFF. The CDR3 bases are TGTGCCAGTAGTAAAGACCAGGGACAGTCGAACACTGAAGCTTTCTTT.

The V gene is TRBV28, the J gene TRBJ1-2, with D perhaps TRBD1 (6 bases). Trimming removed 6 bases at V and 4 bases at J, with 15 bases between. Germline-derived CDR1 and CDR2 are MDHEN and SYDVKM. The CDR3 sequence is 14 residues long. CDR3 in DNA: TGTGCCAGCAGCCCCGGACAGTTGGGCTATGGCTACACCTTC. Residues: CASSPGQLGYGYTF.

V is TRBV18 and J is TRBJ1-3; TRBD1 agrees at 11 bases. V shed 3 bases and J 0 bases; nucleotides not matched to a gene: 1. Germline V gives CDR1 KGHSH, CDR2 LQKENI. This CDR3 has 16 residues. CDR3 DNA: TGTGCCAGCTCACCGGGACAGGGGGGCTCTGGAAACACCATATATTTT. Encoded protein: CASSPGQGGSGNTIYF.